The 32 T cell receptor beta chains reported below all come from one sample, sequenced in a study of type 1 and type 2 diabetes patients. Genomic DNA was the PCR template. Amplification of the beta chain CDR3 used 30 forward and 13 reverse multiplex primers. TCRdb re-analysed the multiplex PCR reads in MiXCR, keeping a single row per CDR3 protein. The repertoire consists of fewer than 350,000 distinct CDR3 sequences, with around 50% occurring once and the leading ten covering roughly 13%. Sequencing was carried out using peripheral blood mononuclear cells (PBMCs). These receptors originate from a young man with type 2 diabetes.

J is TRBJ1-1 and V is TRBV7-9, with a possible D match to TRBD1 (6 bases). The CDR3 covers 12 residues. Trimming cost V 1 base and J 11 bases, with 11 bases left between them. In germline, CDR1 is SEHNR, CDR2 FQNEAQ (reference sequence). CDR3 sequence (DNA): TGTGCCAGCAGCTTAGTCGGGGGCATTGCTTTCTTT. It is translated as CASSLVGGIAFF.

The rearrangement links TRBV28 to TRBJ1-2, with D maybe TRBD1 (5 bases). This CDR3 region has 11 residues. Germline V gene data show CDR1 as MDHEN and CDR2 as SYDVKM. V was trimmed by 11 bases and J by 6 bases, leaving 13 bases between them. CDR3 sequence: CAGGGLNGYTF. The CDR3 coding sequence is TGTGCCGGGGGGGGGTTAAATGGCTACACCTTC.

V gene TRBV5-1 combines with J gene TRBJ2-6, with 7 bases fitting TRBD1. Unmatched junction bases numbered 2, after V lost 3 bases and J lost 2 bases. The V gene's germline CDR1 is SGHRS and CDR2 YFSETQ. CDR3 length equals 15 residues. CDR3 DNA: TGCGCCAGCAGCTATCAGGGGGCTGGGGCCAACGTCCTGACTTTC. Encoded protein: CASSYQGAGANVLTF.

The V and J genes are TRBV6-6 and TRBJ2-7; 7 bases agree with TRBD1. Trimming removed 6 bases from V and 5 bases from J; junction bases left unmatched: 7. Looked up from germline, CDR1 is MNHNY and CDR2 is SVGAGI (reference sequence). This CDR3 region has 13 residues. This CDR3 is CASRLTGRNEQYF. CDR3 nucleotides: TGTGCCAGCAGACTGACAGGGCGGAACGAGCAGTACTTC.

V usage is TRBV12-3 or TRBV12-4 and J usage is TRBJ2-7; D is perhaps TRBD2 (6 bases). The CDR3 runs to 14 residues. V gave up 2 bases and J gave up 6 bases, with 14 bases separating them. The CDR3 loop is CASSLTVTGGEQYF. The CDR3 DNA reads TGTGCCAGCAGTTTAACCGTAACCGGGGGCGAGCAGTACTTC.

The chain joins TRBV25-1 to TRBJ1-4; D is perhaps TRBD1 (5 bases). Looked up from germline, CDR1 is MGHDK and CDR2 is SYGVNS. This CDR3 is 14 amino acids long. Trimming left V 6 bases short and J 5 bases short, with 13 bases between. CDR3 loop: CASSPGRENEKLFF. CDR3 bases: TGTGCCAGCAGCCCGGGACGGGAGAATGAAAAACTGTTTTTT.

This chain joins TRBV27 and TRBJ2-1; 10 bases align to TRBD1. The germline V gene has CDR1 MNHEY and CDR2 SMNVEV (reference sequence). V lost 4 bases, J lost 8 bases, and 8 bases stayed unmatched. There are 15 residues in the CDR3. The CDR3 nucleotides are TGTGCCAGCAGTTCGCCGGGACAGGGGTACCATGAGCAGTTCTTC. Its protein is CASSSPGQGYHEQFF.

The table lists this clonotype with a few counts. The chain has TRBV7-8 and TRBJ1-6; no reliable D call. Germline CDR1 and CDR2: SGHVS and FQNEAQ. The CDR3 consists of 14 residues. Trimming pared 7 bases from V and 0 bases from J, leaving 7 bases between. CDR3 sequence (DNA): TGTGCCAGCAAGGGAGGCTCCTATAATTCACCCCTCCACTTT. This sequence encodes CASKGGSYNSPLHF.

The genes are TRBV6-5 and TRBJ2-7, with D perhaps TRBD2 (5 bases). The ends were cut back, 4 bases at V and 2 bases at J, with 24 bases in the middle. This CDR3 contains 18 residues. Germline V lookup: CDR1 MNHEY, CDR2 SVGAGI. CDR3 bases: TGTGCCAGCAGTTCCGGCCTCACTATCACGGGGTTTGCCTACGAGCAGTACTTC. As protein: CASSSGLTITGFAYEQYF.

Here the CDR3 DNA reads TGTGCCAGCAGACCGGGCAGAAGCTCCTACAATGAGCAGTTCTTC. Encoded protein: CASRPGRSSYNEQFF. The genes are TRBV11-2 and TRBJ2-1, with no clear D. The ends were cut back, 6 bases at V and 0 bases at J, with 12 bases in the middle. The CDR3 consists of 15 residues. The V gene's germline CDR1 is SGHAT and CDR2 FQNNGV.

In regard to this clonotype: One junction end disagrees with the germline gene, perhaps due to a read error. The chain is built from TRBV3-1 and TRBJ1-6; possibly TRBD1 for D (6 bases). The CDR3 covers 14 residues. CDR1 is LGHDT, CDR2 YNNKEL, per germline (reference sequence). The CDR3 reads CASSRGTLNSPLHF. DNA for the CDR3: TGCGCCAGCAGCCGAGGGACATTAAATTCACCCCTCCACTTT.

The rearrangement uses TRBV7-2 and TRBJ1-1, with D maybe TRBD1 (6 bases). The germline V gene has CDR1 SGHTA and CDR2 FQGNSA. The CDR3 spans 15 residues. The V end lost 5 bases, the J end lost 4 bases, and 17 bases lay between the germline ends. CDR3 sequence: CASSPPGVIRTEAFF. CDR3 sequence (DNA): TGTGCCAGCAGCCCTCCAGGGGTGATTCGCACTGAAGCTTTCTTT.

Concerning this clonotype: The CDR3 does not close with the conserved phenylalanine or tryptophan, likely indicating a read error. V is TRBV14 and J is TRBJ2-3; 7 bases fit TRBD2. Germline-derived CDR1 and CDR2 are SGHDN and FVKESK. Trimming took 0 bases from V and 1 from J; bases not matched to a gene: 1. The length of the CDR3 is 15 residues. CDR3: CASSQDLAGTDTQYL. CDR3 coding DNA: TGTGCCAGCAGCCAAGATCTAGCGGGCACAGATACGCAGTATCTT.

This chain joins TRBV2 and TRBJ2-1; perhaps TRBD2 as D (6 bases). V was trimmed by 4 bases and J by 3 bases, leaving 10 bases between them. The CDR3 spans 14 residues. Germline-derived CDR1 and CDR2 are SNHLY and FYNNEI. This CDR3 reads CASSAGAGYNEQFF. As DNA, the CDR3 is TGTGCCAGCAGTGCGGGAGCGGGCTACAATGAGCAGTTCTTC.

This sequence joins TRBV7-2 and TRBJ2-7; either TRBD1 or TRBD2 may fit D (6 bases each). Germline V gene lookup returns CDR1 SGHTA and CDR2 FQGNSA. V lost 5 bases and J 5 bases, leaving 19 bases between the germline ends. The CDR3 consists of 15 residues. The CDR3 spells CASSLFQSGADEQYF. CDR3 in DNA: TGTGCCAGCAGCCTATTCCAGTCGGGGGCCGACGAGCAGTACTTC.

This CDR3 reads CASSGRGTGELFF. In DNA, the CDR3 is TGTGCCAGCAGCGGGCGAGGAACCGGGGAGCTGTTTTTT. The chain uses TRBV2 and TRBJ2-2; the D is unclear. The CDR3 length is 13 residues. Looked up from germline, CDR1 is SNHLY and CDR2 is FYNNEI. Trimming removed 6 bases at V and 5 bases at J, with 10 bases between.

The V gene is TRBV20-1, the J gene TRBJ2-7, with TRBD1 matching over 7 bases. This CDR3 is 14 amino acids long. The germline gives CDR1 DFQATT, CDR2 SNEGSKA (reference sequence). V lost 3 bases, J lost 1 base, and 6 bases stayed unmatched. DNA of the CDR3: TGCAGTGCTAGGCCCCGGGACAGTTCCTACGAGCAGTACTTC. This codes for CSARPRDSSYEQYF.

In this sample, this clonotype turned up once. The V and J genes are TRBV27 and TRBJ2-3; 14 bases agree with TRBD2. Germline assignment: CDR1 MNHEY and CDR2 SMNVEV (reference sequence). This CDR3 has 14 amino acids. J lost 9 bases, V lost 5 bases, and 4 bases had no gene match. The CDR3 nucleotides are TGTGCCAGCAGTCCGGGACTAGCGGGAGAGACGCAGTATTTT. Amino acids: CASSPGLAGETQYF.

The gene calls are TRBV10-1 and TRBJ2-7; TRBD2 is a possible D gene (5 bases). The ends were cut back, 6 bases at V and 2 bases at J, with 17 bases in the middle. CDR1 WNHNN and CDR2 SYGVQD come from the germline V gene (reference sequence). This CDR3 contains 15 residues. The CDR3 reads CASSGVGRSTYEQYF. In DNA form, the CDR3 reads TGCGCCAGCAGCGGGGTGGGCAGGTCAACCTACGAGCAGTACTTC.

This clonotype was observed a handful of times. In nucleotides, the CDR3 is TGTGCCAGCAGACAGACAGGGGGAGGCTATGGCTACACCTTC. This codes for CASRQTGGGYGYTF. This chain joins TRBV4-2 and TRBJ1-2; 9 bases align to TRBD1. Trimming took 6 bases from V and 4 from J; bases not matched to a gene: 6. Germline CDR1 LGHNA, CDR2 YNFKEQ. The length of the CDR3 is 14 residues.

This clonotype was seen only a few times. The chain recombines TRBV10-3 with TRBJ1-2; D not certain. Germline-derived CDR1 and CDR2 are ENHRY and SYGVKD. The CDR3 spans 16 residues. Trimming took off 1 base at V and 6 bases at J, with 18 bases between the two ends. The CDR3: CAISEFQAGSPHGYTF. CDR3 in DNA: TGTGCCATCAGTGAGTTTCAGGCAGGTTCTCCCCATGGCTACACCTTC.

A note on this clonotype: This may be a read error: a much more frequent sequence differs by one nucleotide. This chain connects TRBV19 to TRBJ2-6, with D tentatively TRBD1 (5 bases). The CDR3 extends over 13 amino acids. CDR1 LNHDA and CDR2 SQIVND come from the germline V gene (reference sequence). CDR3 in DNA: TGTGCCACCAGCCTGGGTGGGGCCATCGTCCTGACTTTC. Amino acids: CATSLGGAIVLTF.

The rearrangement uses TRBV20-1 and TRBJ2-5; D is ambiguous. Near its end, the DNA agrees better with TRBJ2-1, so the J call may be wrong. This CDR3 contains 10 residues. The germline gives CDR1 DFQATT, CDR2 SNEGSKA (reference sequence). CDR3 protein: CSARYGEQFF. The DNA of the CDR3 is TGCAGTGCTAGATACGGGGAGCAGTTCTTC.

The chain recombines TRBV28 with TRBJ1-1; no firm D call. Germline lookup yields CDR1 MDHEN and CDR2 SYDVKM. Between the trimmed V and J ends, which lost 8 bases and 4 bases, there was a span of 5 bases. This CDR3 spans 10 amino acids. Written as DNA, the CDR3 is TGTGCCAGCGGGATCACTGAAGCTTTCTTT. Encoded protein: CASGITEAFF.

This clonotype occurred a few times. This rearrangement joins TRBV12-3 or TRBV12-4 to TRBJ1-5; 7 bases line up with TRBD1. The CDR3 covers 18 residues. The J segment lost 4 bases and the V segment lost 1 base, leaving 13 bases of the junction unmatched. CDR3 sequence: CASSLVFRSGQPNQPQHF. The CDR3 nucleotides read TGTGCCAGCAGTTTAGTATTTCGATCGGGACAGCCTAATCAGCCCCAGCATTTT.

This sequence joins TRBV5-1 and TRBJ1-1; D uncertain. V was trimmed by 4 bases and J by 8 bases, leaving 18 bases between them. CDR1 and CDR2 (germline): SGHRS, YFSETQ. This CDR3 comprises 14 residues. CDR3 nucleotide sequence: TGCGCCAGCAGCACGGATCTACAACTTACGGAAGCTTTCTTT. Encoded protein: CASSTDLQLTEAFF.

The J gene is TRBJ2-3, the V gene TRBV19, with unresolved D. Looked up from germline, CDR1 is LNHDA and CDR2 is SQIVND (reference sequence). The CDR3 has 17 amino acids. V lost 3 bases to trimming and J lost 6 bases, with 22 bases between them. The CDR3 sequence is CASSIDGSGLGADTQYF. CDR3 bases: TGTGCCAGTAGTATTGATGGGTCCGGCCTTGGCGCGGATACGCAGTATTTT.

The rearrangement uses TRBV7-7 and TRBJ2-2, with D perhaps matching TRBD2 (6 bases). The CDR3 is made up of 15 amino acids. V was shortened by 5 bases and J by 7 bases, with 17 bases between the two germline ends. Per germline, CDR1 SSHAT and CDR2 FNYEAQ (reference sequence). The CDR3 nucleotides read TGTGCCAGCAGCCCATCCTCGGGAGACAGCGGGGAGCTGTTTTTT. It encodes CASSPSSGDSGELFF.

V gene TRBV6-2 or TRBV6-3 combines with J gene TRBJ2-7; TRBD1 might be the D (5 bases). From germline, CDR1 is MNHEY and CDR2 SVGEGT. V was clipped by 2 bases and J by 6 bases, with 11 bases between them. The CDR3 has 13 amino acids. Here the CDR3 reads CASSYGAEAEQYF. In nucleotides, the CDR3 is TGTGCCAGCAGTTACGGGGCAGAGGCCGAGCAGTACTTC.

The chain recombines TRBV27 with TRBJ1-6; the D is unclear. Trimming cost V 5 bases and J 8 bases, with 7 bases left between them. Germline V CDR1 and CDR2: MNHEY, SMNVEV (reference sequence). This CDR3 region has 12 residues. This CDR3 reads CASSEADSPLHF. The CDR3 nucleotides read TGTGCCAGCAGTGAGGCGGATTCACCCCTCCACTTT.

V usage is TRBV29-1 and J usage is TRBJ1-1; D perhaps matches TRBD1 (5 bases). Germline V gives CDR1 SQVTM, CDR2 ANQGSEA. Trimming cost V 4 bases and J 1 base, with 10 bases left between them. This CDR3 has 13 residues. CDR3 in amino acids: CSVGGLRNTEAFF. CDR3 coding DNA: TGCAGCGTTGGGGGACTGAGGAACACTGAAGCTTTCTTT.

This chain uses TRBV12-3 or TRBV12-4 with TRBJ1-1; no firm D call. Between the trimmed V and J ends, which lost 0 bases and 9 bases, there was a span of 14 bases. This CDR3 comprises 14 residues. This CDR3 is CASSLARRKPKAFF. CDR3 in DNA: TGTGCCAGCAGTTTAGCGCGCCGGAAACCTAAAGCTTTCTTT.